This record looks at one TCR beta chain sequence and its context. What it binds is not known. In the PCR, 60 Vbeta and 13 Jbeta primers were used. Methods used by the authors: An analysis that came later counted 80 million or so unique TCR beta chains, 9 million to 12 million shared. The table came from immunoSEQ multiplex PCR; TCRdb's copy has only in-frame clones and leaves some out. V, J and clone size reflect that table, while D and trimming were determined from the DNA. The sample shows some 130,000 clones, 70% to 75% of them seen only once. The data originate from a study of cytomegalovirus exposure and HLA in healthy donors. Whole-study findings and limits: It was reported that the classifier diagnosed cytomegalovirus status with high specificity and sensitivity in both the original and validation cohorts.

Sequenced sample: PBMCs. The sequence derives from a male donor in good health and CMV-seronegative.

The CDR3 loop is CATSTTGTGGNIQYF. The CDR3 coding sequence is TGTGCCACCAGCACCACCGGGACAGGGGGCAACATTCAGTACTTC. The chain recombines TRBV15 with TRBJ2-4, with 12 bases matching TRBD1. In germline, CDR1 is LNHNV, CDR2 YYDKDF (reference sequence). CDR3 size: 15 residues. The trim removed 4 bases at V and 7 bases at J, leaving 5 bases unmatched.